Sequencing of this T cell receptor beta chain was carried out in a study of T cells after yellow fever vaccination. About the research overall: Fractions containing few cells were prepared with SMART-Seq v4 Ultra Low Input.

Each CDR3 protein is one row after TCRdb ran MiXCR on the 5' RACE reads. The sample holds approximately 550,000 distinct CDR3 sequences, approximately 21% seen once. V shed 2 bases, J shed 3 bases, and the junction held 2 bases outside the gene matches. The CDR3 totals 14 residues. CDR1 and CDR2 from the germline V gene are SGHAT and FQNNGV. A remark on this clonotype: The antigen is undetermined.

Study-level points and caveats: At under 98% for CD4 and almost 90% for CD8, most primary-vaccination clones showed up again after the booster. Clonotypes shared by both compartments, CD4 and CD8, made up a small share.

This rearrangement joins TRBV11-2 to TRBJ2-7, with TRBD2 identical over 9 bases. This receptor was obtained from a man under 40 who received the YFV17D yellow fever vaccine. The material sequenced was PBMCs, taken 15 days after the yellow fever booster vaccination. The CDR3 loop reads CASSLTAGGYEQYF. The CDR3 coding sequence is TGTGCCAGCAGCTTAACAGCGGGAGGCTACGAGCAGTACTTC.